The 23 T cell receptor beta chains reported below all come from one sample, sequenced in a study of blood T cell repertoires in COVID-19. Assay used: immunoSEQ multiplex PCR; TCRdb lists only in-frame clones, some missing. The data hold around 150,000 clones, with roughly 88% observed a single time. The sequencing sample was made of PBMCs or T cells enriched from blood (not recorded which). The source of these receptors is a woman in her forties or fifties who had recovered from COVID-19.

As DNA, the CDR3 is TGCGCCAGCAGCCGCGCTATGGGGGCCAATGAGCAGTTCTTC. Translated: CASSRAMGANEQFF. The rearrangement uses TRBV4-3 and TRBJ2-1; D possibly corresponds to TRBD1 (6 bases). Deletions cut 4 bases from V and 6 bases from J, with 13 bases between. Germline V gene sequence: CDR1 LGHNA, CDR2 YSLEER. This CDR3 region has 14 residues.

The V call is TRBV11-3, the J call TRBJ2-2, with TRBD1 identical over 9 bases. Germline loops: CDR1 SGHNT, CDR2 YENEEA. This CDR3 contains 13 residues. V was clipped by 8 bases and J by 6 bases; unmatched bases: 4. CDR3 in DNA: TGTGCCAGCCGGGACAGGGTGGCCGGGGAGCTGTTTTTT. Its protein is CASRDRVAGELFF. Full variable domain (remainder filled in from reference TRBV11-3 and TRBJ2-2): EAGVVQSPRYKIIEKKQPVAFWCNPISGHNTLYWYLQNLGQGPELLIRYENEEAVDDSQLPKDRFSAERLKGVDSTLKIQPAELGDSAVYLCASRDRVAGELFFGEGSRLTVL.

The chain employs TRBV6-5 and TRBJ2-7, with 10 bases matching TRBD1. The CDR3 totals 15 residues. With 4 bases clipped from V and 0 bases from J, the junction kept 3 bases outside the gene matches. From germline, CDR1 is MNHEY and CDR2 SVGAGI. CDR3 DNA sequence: TGTGCCAGCAGTTTAAGGACAGGGGGCTCCTACGAGCAGTACTTC. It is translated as CASSLRTGGSYEQYF.

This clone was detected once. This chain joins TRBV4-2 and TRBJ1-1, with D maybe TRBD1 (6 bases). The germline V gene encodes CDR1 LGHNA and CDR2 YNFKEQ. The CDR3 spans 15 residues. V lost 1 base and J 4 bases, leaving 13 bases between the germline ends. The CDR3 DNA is TGTGCCAGCAGCCAAGTTGGGGAGGGGGGCACTGAAGCTTTCTTT. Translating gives CASSQVGEGGTEAFF.

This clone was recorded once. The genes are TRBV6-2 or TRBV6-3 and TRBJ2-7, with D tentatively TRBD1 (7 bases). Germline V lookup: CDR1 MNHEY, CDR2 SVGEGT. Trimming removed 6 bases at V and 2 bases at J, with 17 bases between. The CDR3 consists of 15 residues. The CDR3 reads CASSLGAGTAYEQYF. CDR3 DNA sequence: TGTGCCAGCAGCCTCGGGGCGGGGACAGCCTACGAGCAGTACTTC.

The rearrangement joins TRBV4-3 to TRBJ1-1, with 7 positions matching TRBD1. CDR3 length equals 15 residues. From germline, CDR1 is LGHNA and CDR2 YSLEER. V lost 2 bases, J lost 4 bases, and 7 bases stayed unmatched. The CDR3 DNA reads TGCGCCAGCAGCCAAACTTCAGGGGGGTCCACTGAAGCTTTCTTT. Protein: CASSQTSGGSTEAFF.

This chain's CDR3 is CASSLGRGYEQYF. In nucleotides, the CDR3 is TGTGCCAGCAGCTTAGGCAGGGGATACGAGCAGTACTTC. V is TRBV7-6 and J is TRBJ2-7, with D possibly matching TRBD1 (6 bases). This CDR3 is built from 13 residues. Germline V gene sequence: CDR1 SGHVS, CDR2 FNYEAQ. The V gene lost 1 base and the J gene lost 4 bases, with 8 bases spanning the gap.

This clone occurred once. In DNA, the CDR3 is TGTGCCAGCAGTGAGGCGGGTCAGCACACTGAAGCTTTCTTT. It codes for CASSEAGQHTEAFF. This chain connects TRBV25-1 to TRBJ1-1, with unresolved D. CDR1 and CDR2 (germline): MGHDK, SYGVNS. This CDR3 is built from 14 residues. V was trimmed by 3 bases and J by 3 bases, leaving 11 bases between them.

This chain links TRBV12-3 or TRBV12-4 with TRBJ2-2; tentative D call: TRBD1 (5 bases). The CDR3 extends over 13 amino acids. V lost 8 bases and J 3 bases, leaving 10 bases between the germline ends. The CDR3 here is CASVPGYTGELFF. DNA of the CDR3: TGTGCCAGCGTCCCAGGGTACACCGGGGAGCTGTTTTTT.

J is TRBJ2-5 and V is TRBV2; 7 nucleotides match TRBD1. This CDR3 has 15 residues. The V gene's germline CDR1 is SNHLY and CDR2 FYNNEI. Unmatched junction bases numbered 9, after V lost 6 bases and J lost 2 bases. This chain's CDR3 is CASSKLPGQQETQYF. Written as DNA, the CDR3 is TGTGCCAGCAGCAAACTACCGGGACAGCAAGAGACCCAGTACTTC.

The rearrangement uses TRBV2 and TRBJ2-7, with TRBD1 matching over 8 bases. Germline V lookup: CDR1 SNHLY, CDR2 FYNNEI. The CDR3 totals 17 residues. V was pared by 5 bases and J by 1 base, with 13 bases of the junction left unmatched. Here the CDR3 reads CASSPSRGQGLSYEQYF. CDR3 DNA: TGTGCCAGCAGTCCCTCTCGTGGACAGGGTCTTTCCTACGAGCAGTACTTC.

The CDR3 DNA reads as TGTGCCATCAGTGAAGAAGTGGGGATCACAGGGGGGTATGGCTACACCTTC. The encoded protein is CAISEEVGITGGYGYTF. The rearrangement uses TRBV10-3 and TRBJ1-2; TRBD1 aligns across 8 bases. V shed 3 bases, J shed 5 bases, and the junction held 14 bases outside the gene matches. CDR3 length: 17 amino acids. Per germline, CDR1 ENHRY and CDR2 SYGVKD.

The CDR3 loop is CSVDLGSSGANVLTF. CDR3 bases: TGCAGCGTTGACCTCGGGAGCTCTGGGGCCAACGTCCTGACTTTC. The V call is TRBV29-1, the J call TRBJ2-6; possibly TRBD2 for D (6 bases). Germline V gives CDR1 SQVTM, CDR2 ANQGSEA. Trimming removed 3 bases from V and 0 bases from J, with 9 bases in between. This CDR3 has 15 amino acids.

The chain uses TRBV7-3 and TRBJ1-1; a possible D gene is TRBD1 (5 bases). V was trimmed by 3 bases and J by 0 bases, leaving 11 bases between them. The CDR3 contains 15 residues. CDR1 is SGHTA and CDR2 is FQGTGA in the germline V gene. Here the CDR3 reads CASSFGRGMNTEAFF. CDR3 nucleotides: TGTGCCAGCAGCTTCGGTCGGGGGATGAACACTGAAGCTTTCTTT.

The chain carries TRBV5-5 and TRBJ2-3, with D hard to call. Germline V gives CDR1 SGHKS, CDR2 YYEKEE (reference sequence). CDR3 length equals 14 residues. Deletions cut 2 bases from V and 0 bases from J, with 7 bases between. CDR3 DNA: TGTGCCAGCAGCTTTCGTCAGAGCACAGATACGCAGTATTTT. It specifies CASSFRQSTDTQYF.

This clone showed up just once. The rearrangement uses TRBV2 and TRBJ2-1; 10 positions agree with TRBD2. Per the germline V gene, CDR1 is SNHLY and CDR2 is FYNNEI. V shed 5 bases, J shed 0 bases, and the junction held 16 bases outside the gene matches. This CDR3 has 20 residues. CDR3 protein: CASSNRILGSGGASYNEQFF. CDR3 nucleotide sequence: TGTGCCAGCAGTAATCGAATTCTCGGGAGCGGGGGGGCCTCCTACAATGAGCAGTTCTTC.

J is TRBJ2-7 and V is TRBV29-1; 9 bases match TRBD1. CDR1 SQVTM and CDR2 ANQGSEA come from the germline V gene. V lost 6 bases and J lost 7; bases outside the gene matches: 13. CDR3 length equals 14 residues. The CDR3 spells CSVGRTGAEGEQYF. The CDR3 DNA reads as TGCAGCGTGGGACGGACAGGGGCGGAGGGGGAGCAGTACTTC.

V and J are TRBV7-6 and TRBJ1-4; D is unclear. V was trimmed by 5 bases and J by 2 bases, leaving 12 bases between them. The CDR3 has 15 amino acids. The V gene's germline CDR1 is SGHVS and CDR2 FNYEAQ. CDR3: CASSLQPGTNEKLFF. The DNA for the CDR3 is TGTGCCAGCAGCCTGCAACCGGGGACTAATGAAAAACTGTTTTTT. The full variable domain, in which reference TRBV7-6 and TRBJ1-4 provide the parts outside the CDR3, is GAGVSQSPRYKVTKRGQDVALRCDPISGHVSLYWYRQALGQGPEFLTYFNYEAQQDKSGLPNDRFSAERPEGSISTLTIQRTEQRDSAMYRCASSLQPGTNEKLFFGSGTQLSVL.

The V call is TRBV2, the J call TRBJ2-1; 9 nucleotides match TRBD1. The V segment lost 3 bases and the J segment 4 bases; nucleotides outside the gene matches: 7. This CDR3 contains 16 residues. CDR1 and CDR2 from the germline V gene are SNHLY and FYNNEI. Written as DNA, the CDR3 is TGTGCCAGCAGTGATAGCTGGACAGGGGAGTACAATGAGCAGTTCTTC. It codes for CASSDSWTGEYNEQFF. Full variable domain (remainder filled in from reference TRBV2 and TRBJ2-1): EPEVTQTPSHQVTQMGQEVILRCVPISNHLYFYWYRQILGQKVEFLVSFYNNEISEKSEIFDDQFSVERPDGSNFTLKIRSTKLEDSAMYFCASSDSWTGEYNEQFFGPGTRLTVL.

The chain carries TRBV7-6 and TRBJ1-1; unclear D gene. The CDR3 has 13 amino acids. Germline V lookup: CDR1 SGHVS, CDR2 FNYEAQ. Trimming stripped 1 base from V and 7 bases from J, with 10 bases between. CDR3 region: CASSLELGSEAFF. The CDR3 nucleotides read TGTGCCAGCAGCTTAGAACTGGGCAGTGAAGCTTTCTTT.

Here the CDR3 reads CASRSRDWGLNEQFF. The CDR3 DNA follows: TGTGCCAGCAGGTCCCGGGACTGGGGCCTAAATGAGCAGTTCTTC. V gene TRBV7-6 combines with J gene TRBJ2-1, with TRBD2 as a possible D gene (6 bases). CDR1 is SGHVS and CDR2 is FNYEAQ in the germline V gene. V lost 6 bases and J 7 bases, leaving 19 bases between the germline ends. The CDR3 spans 15 residues.

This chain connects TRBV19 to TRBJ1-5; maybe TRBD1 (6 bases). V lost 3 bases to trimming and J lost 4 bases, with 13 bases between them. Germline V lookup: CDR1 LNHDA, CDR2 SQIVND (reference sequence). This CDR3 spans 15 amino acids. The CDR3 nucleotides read TGTGCCAGTAGTATGGGAGGGGGAAGGAATCAGCCCCAGCATTTT. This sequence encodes CASSMGGGRNQPQHF.

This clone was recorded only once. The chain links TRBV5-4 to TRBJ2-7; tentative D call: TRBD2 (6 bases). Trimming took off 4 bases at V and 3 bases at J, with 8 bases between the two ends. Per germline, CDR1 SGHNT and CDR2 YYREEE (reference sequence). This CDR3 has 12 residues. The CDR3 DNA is TGTGCCAGCAGCATGGGAGGCTACGAGCAGTACTTC. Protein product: CASSMGGYEQYF.